This passage covers 11 T cell receptor beta chains from one sample sequenced in a study of shared clonotypes between healthy human individuals. TCRdb's copy holds only in-frame clones and misses some; the assay was immunoSEQ multiplex PCR. The profile covers approximately 2,000,000 clones, with around 93% appearing a single time and more than 1.5% taken by the ten largest. Naive CD8 cells comprised CD45RO-negative, CCR7-positively selected cells, excluding terminally differentiated effector memory CD45RA+ cells. Sample: naive CD8+ T cells from PBMCs. These receptors were obtained from a man aged 18 to 30 in good health. Some clones in this sample may be carry-over from other donors' samples.

The DNA of the CDR3 is TGTGCCAGCAGTTTATACCAACTTTTGGGGGGGCTCTACTACGAGCAGTACTTC. This sequence encodes CASSLYQLLGGLYYEQYF. The V call is TRBV28, the J call TRBJ2-7; D possibly corresponds to TRBD2 (7 bases). There are 18 residues in the CDR3. V lost 1 base, J lost 3 bases, and 22 bases lay in between. Germline V gene data show CDR1 as MDHEN and CDR2 as SYDVKM.

The chain couples TRBV14 to TRBJ1-2; 9 positions match TRBD1. Germline values: CDR1 SGHDN, CDR2 FVKESK. The CDR3 length is 13 residues. V was pared by 6 bases and J by 6 bases, with 5 bases of the junction left unmatched. CDR3 in DNA: TGTGCCAGCAGTTTACAGGGGGCGCATGGCTACACCTTC. Protein product: CASSLQGAHGYTF.

This rearrangement joins TRBV5-1 to TRBJ1-1; a possible D gene is TRBD1 (6 bases). The CDR3 runs 15 residues. V lost 4 bases and J lost 0, with 13 bases in between. Germline V gene data show CDR1 as SGHRS and CDR2 as YFSETQ. The CDR3 spells CASSPLTGMNTEAFF. DNA for the CDR3: TGCGCCAGCAGCCCACTGACAGGTATGAACACTGAAGCTTTCTTT. Full variable domain (remainder filled in from reference TRBV5-1 and TRBJ1-1): KAGVTQTPRYLIKTRGQQVTLSCSPISGHRSVSWYQQTPGQGLQFLFEYFSETQRNKGNFPGRFSGRQFSNSRSEMNVSTLELGDSALYLCASSPLTGMNTEAFFGQGTRLTVV.

As DNA, the CDR3 is TGTGCCAGCAGCGTAGTATTGGGGTCCACTGAAGCTTTCTTT. This gives the protein CASSVVLGSTEAFF. V gene TRBV7-9 combines with J gene TRBJ1-1; no definite D call. Trimming cost V 5 bases and J 4 bases, with 14 bases left between them. The CDR3 length is 14 residues. Germline V gene data show CDR1 as SEHNR and CDR2 as FQNEAQ (reference sequence).

The CDR3 DNA reads as TGTGCCACCAGCAGTTTCTCCGGTACGCAGTATTTT. Residues: CATSSFSGTQYF. The chain combines TRBV15 with TRBJ2-3; D unclear. Germline CDR1 and CDR2: LNHNV and YYDKDF (reference sequence). The CDR3 loop spans 12 amino acids. V dropped 3 bases and J dropped 8 bases, with 9 bases sitting between them.

This rearrangement joins TRBV27 to TRBJ2-5; D is undetermined. Trimming stripped 5 bases from V and 0 bases from J, with 10 bases between. This CDR3 contains 14 residues. Germline CDR1 reads MNHEY; CDR2 reads SMNVEV (reference sequence). CDR3: CASSPLQYQETQYF. The CDR3 bases are TGTGCCAGCAGTCCCCTACAGTACCAAGAGACCCAGTACTTC.

The chain uses TRBV27 and TRBJ2-1, with D uncertain. The CDR3 runs to 15 residues. Germline V CDR1 and CDR2: MNHEY, SMNVEV (reference sequence). V dropped 8 bases and J dropped 7 bases, with 21 bases sitting between them. CDR3 DNA: TGTGCCAGCGGGCAGGATACGCCCGTCCTTAATGAGCAGTTCTTC. Residues: CASGQDTPVLNEQFF.

V usage is TRBV5-4 and J usage is TRBJ2-1; D may be TRBD1 (5 bases). From germline, CDR1 is SGHNT and CDR2 YYREEE (reference sequence). The CDR3 contains 15 residues. V lost 2 bases, J lost 0 bases, and 9 bases lay in between. Here the CDR3 DNA reads TGTGCCAGCAGCTTTCATCAGGGCTCCTACAATGAGCAGTTCTTC. Translating gives CASSFHQGSYNEQFF.

The chain recombines TRBV6-5 with TRBJ1-4; tentatively, D is TRBD1 (5 bases). This CDR3 has 16 residues. V dropped 1 base and J dropped 4 bases, with 13 bases sitting between them. Germline assignment: CDR1 MNHEY and CDR2 SVGAGI. The chain's CDR3 is CASSYYAEGSNEKLFF. The CDR3 DNA reads TGTGCCAGCAGTTACTACGCGGAGGGGAGTAATGAAAAACTGTTTTTT.

This rearrangement joins TRBV6-1 to TRBJ2-5; 8 bases match TRBD2. The CDR3 runs 14 residues. V lost 4 bases to trimming and J lost 5 bases; unmatched junction nucleotides: 6. CDR1 MNHNS and CDR2 SASEGT come from the germline V gene. The CDR3 nucleotides read TGTGCCAGCAGTGCGGGGGGGCGGAGGGAGACCCAGTACTTC. Residues: CASSAGGRRETQYF.

The rearrangement links TRBV28 to TRBJ2-1, with 10 bases aligning to TRBD2. Trimming took 6 bases from V and 14 from J; bases not matched to a gene: 16. Germline V gives CDR1 MDHEN, CDR2 SYDVKM. The CDR3 is 15 residues long. The CDR3 sequence: CASSHGTSENQGEFF. The CDR3 region has the DNA TGTGCCAGCAGCCATGGGACTAGCGAGAATCAAGGGGAGTTCTTC.